The 7 T cell receptor beta chains below come from one sample, sequenced in a study of T cells after yellow fever vaccination (dated by TCRdb to about 2019). The library was produced with 5' RACE. Sequenced on an Illumina NovaSeq 6000. The raw public reads went through TCRdb reprocessing: fastp at Q25, MiXCR clone calling, in-frame beta chains kept. Duplicate CDR3 protein sequences are folded into a single record with the most common DNA and genes. The sample contains about 320,000 distinct CDR3 sequences, around 12% of them found a single time. Of the sample, approximately 3.4% is held by the ten largest clones. Read against the paper, the sample's treatment or condition label means: live attenuated yellow fever vaccine strain. Sequenced here: CD4+ T cells sorted from PBMCs, sampled 15 days after the yellow fever booster vaccination. These receptors were obtained from a man between 18 and 35 years old who received the YFV17D yellow fever vaccine.

The rearrangement joins TRBV4-1 to TRBJ2-7, with 9 nucleotides matching TRBD1. Unmatched junction bases numbered 7, after V lost 4 bases and J lost 3 bases. The CDR3 has 15 amino acids. Germline loops: CDR1 MGHRA, CDR2 YSYEKL. In DNA, the CDR3 is TGCGCCAGCAGCCCCACGGACAGGGGACACTACGAGCAGTACTTC. It specifies CASSPTDRGHYEQYF.

This clonotype has more than one count but fewer than ten. The V gene is TRBV14, the J gene TRBJ1-6; 11 bases are a match to TRBD1. The CDR3 totals 16 residues. Germline CDR1 reads SGHDN; CDR2 reads FVKESK. J was trimmed by 7 bases and V by 0 bases; bases with no gene match: 2. In nucleotides, the CDR3 is TGTGCCAGCAGCCAAGAAAGGGACAGGGGGAATTCACCCCTCCACTTT. It encodes CASSQERDRGNSPLHF.

J is TRBJ2-7 and V is TRBV19, with D possibly being TRBD2 (5 bases). V was trimmed by 3 bases and J by 3 bases, leaving 15 bases between them. The germline V gene encodes CDR1 LNHDA and CDR2 SQIVND (reference sequence). This CDR3 contains 15 residues. CDR3 protein: CASSMTPVGSYEQYV. Here the CDR3 DNA reads TGTGCCAGTAGTATGACACCCGTGGGGAGCTACGAGCAGTACGTC.

This clonotype was detected only a few times. V is TRBV28 and J is TRBJ2-2, with D possibly matching TRBD2 (6 bases). The CDR3 is 13 residues long. Germline CDR1 and CDR2: MDHEN and SYDVKM. Trimming removed 3 bases at V and 9 bases at J, with 11 bases between. The CDR3 DNA reads TGTGCCAGCAGTTTCGCTAGCGTCAGGGAGCTGTTTTTT. Residues: CASSFASVRELFF. The entire variable domain, with the rest obtained from reference TRBV28 and TRBJ2-2, is as follows: DVKVTQSSRYLVKRTGEKVFLECVQDMDHENMFWYRQDPGLGLRLIYFSYDVKMKEKGDIPEGYSVSREKKERFSLILESASTNQTSMYLCASSFASVRELFFGEGSRLTVL.

The V and J genes are TRBV11-2 and TRBJ2-2; perhaps TRBD1 as D (5 bases). V gave up 2 bases and J gave up 6 bases, with 10 bases separating them. The CDR3 sequence is 14 residues long. The germline gives CDR1 SGHAT, CDR2 FQNNGV. CDR3 loop: CASSLLRVSGELFF. DNA of the CDR3: TGTGCCAGCAGCTTACTCAGGGTATCCGGGGAGCTGTTTTTT.

This clonotype was found a few times. This chain connects TRBV7-8 to TRBJ2-1; maybe TRBD1 (6 bases). CDR1 SGHVS and CDR2 FQNEAQ come from the germline V gene. The CDR3 loop spans 13 amino acids. V shed 0 bases and J shed 16 bases, with 16 bases lying between them. The CDR3 region is CASSLALDRKNFF. In DNA form, the CDR3 reads TGTGCCAGCAGCTTAGCGTTGGACAGAAAAAACTTCTTC.

This clonotype was seen at least ten times. The rearrangement joins TRBV4-1 to TRBJ2-4, with TRBD2 matching over 7 bases. The CDR3 totals 17 residues. V shed 2 bases, J shed 2 bases, and the junction held 9 bases outside the gene matches. Germline-derived CDR1 and CDR2 are MGHRA and YSYEKL. The CDR3 sequence: CASSQLPGGTSKNIQYF. CDR3 nucleotide sequence: TGCGCCAGCAGCCAACTACCCGGGGGGACGTCCAAAAACATTCAGTACTTC.